The next 20 T cell receptor beta chains were all read from a single sample in a study of neurological immune-mediated disorders (dated by TCRdb to the late 2010s). Receptor amplification or capture employed 5' RACE. The sequencing machine was an Illumina HiSeq 2500. In-frame beta chains were kept once TCRdb had trimmed the public reads at Q25 with fastp and called clones with MiXCR. Under each unique CDR3 protein, matching rows form one entry showing the most common genes and DNA. Counted in this sample were some 65,000 distinct CDR3 sequences; roughly 4% of them appeared once. The ten largest clones capture just over 2.5% of the sample. The material sequenced was PBMCs. The receptors come from a middle-aged man with multiple sclerosis.

Comment on this clonotype: This may come from a read error, since a much larger clone is one base off. V and J are TRBV12-3 or TRBV12-4 and TRBJ1-5; no definite D call. The CDR3 loop spans 13 amino acids. Trimming shortened V by 3 bases and J by 7 bases, and 10 bases separated the two germline ends. CDR3 amino acids: CASSLKGGQPQHF. The CDR3 DNA follows: TGTGCCAGCAGTTTGAAAGGCGGGCAGCCCCAGCATTTT.

The sample holds many counts of this clonotype. This chain joins TRBV7-6 and TRBJ2-1; the D gene is possibly TRBD1 (5 bases). This CDR3 spans 18 amino acids. The germline V gene has CDR1 SGHVS and CDR2 FNYEAQ. V lost 0 bases and J 0 bases, leaving 15 bases between the germline ends. The CDR3 protein is CASSLAVRGASSYNEQFF. The CDR3 DNA reads as TGTGCCAGCAGCTTAGCAGTGCGTGGGGCAAGCTCCTACAATGAGCAGTTCTTC.

Ten or more counts support this clonotype. The rearrangement links TRBV10-1 to TRBJ1-1, with a tentative D call TRBD1 (5 bases). Germline assignment: CDR1 WNHNN and CDR2 SYGVQD (reference sequence). This CDR3 region has 16 residues. V lost 3 bases, J lost 0 bases, and 14 bases lay in between. CDR3: CASSDKTVRMNTEAFF. The CDR3 nucleotides are TGCGCCAGCAGTGATAAGACAGTCCGAATGAACACTGAAGCTTTCTTT.

At least ten counts were recorded for this clonotype. V gene TRBV20-1 combines with J gene TRBJ2-1; 15 nucleotides match TRBD2. CDR3 length: 17 residues. The V gene's germline CDR1 is DFQATT and CDR2 SNEGSKA (reference sequence). The V and J ends lost 1 base and 8 bases, in that order; junction bases with no gene match: 9. The CDR3 DNA reads as TGCAGTGCTAGAGGAGTCGGACTAGCGGGGGGGCTACATGAGCAGTTCTTC. Protein sequence: CSARGVGLAGGLHEQFF.

This clonotype has at least ten counts. V is TRBV4-2 and J is TRBJ2-1; possibly TRBD1 for D (6 bases). Germline values: CDR1 LGHNA, CDR2 YNFKEQ. Trimming removed 4 bases at V and 3 bases at J, with 19 bases between. The CDR3 spans 17 residues. The CDR3 DNA reads TGTGCCAGCAGCCGGAGAGCAGGGGATTTGGGCTACAATGAGCAGTTCTTC. Residues: CASSRRAGDLGYNEQFF.

There are a few counts of this clonotype. A much larger clonotype is one base distant, so this may be a read error. The chain couples TRBV20-1 to TRBJ2-2; 9 bases fit TRBD2. The germline V gene encodes CDR1 DFQATT and CDR2 SNEGSKA (reference sequence). The CDR3 consists of 14 residues. The CDR3 DNA reads TGCAGTGCTAGTCGGCTAGCGGGGCTCGGGAAGCTGTTTTTT. Translating it yields CSASRLAGLGKLFF.

This clonotype was seen ten or more times. J is TRBJ1-1 and V is TRBV20-1, with 9 bases fitting TRBD1. The germline CDR1 and CDR2 sequences are DFQATT and SNEGSKA (reference sequence). The ends lost 0 bases at V and 6 bases at J; junction bases unmatched: 8. This CDR3 is built from 15 residues. CDR3 residues: CSARDPGQGRAEAFF. CDR3 DNA: TGCAGTGCTAGAGATCCGGGACAGGGAAGAGCTGAAGCTTTCTTT.

The sample holds many counts of this clonotype. This sequence joins TRBV12-3 or TRBV12-4 and TRBJ1-3; 8 bases agree with TRBD1. The junction had 7 bases not matched to a gene; V was cut back by 7 bases and J by 2 bases. This CDR3 comprises 15 residues. This CDR3 reads CASTKLDRAGNTIYF. The CDR3 region has the DNA TGTGCCAGCACCAAACTGGACAGGGCTGGAAACACCATATATTTT.

This clonotype was seen repeatedly, ten times or more. This chain links TRBV21-1 with TRBJ2-7. TRBV21-1 is described as a pseudogene. CDR3 length equals 14 residues. DNA of the CDR3: TGTGCCAGCAGCAAAGGCTGCCAGATCTACGAGCAGTACGTC. Amino acid sequence: CASSKGCQIYEQYV.

This clonotype was detected ten times or more. The V and J genes are TRBV9 and TRBJ2-1; the D gene could be TRBD1 or TRBD2 (5 bases each). The CDR3 consists of 14 residues. Trimming stripped 3 bases from V and 4 bases from J, with 11 bases between. Germline loops: CDR1 SGDLS, CDR2 YYNGEE. The CDR3 DNA is TGTGCCAGCAGCGCTCCGGGGCCTTACAATGAGCAGTTCTTC. This encodes CASSAPGPYNEQFF.

This clonotype was seen many times. The CDR3 DNA reads as TGTGCCAGCAGCCAAGGGGGAACCGGCTACACCTTC. It translates to CASSQGGTGYTF. J is TRBJ1-2 and V is TRBV7-9; tentative D call: TRBD1 (6 bases). CDR3 length: 12 residues. CDR1 and CDR2 (germline): SEHNR, FQNEAQ (reference sequence). Trimming took 5 bases from V and 8 from J, leaving 12 bases between them.

This clonotype was seen at least ten times. The chain has TRBV5-1 and TRBJ2-5; perhaps TRBD2 as D (5 bases). The V gene's germline CDR1 is SGHRS and CDR2 YFSETQ. V was cut by 2 bases and J by 5 bases, with 16 bases left in between. The CDR3 loop spans 15 amino acids. CDR3 in amino acids: CASSFSSRVGETQYF. The CDR3 DNA reads TGCGCCAGCAGCTTTTCATCGAGGGTTGGGGAGACCCAGTACTTC.

This clonotype has at least ten counts. This chain uses TRBV5-1 with TRBJ1-1, with 10 bases that match TRBD1. The CDR3 extends over 15 amino acids. V shed 4 bases and J 2 bases; nucleotides not matched to a gene: 5. Germline V gene sequence: CDR1 SGHRS, CDR2 YFSETQ. The CDR3 DNA reads TGCGCCAGCAGCCTAAGGGACAGGGGCAACACTGAAGCTTTCTTT. Translating gives CASSLRDRGNTEAFF.

This clonotype was seen ten or more times. CDR3 residues: CASMRQSFANTGELFF. CDR3 DNA sequence: TGCGCCAGCATGAGGCAGTCGTTCGCGAACACCGGGGAGCTGTTTTTT. The rearrangement links TRBV5-1 to TRBJ2-2; D ambiguous. This CDR3 contains 16 residues. Germline loops: CDR1 SGHRS, CDR2 YFSETQ. V dropped 6 bases and J dropped 0 bases, with 15 bases sitting between them.

This clonotype was observed at least ten times. The chain recombines TRBV12-3 or TRBV12-4 with TRBJ2-1; D uncertain. Trimming took off 6 bases at V and 1 base at J, with 7 bases between the two ends. The length of the CDR3 is 13 residues. CDR3 loop: CASRIRSYNEQFF. In nucleotides, the CDR3 is TGTGCCAGCAGGATAAGGTCCTACAATGAGCAGTTCTTC.

This clonotype was recorded at least ten times. The chain employs TRBV4-2 and TRBJ2-3, with no clear D. CDR3 length: 12 amino acids. Germline values: CDR1 LGHNA, CDR2 YNFKEQ. V lost 0 bases to trimming and J lost 6 bases, with 4 bases between them. The CDR3 DNA reads as TGTGCCAGCAGCCAAGACAGGGATACGCAGTATTTT. This encodes CASSQDRDTQYF.

The V call is TRBV5-1, the J call TRBJ2-3, with 8 bases that match TRBD2. Trimming cost V 0 bases and J 2 bases; bases outside gene matches: 5. The CDR3 runs to 16 residues. From germline, CDR1 is SGHRS and CDR2 YFSETQ. CDR3 nucleotides: TGCGCCAGCAGCTTGGTGTCCGGGGGGGACACAGATACGCAGTATTTT. This sequence encodes CASSLVSGGDTDTQYF.

This clonotype was seen repeatedly, ten times or more. This chain links TRBV5-1 with TRBJ2-5; D is unresolved. CDR3 length equals 13 residues. Trimming shortened V by 2 bases and J by 3 bases, and 8 bases separated the two germline ends. Germline loops: CDR1 SGHRS, CDR2 YFSETQ. This chain's CDR3 is CASSFSREETQYF. The CDR3 DNA is TGCGCCAGCAGCTTTAGCAGAGAAGAGACCCAGTACTTC. Using reference TRBV5-1 and TRBJ2-5 for the parts outside the CDR3, the full variable domain is KAGVTQTPRYLIKTRGQQVTLSCSPISGHRSVSWYQQTPGQGLQFLFEYFSETQRNKGNFPGRFSGRQFSNSRSEMNVSTLELGDSALYLCASSFSREETQYFGPGTRLLVL.

This clonotype was seen many times. The rearrangement joins TRBV7-8 to TRBJ1-2; 9 nucleotides align to TRBD1. The CDR3 has 16 amino acids. Germline CDR1 SGHVS, CDR2 FQNEAQ. V dropped 1 base and J dropped 4; count of bases not matched to a gene: 7. The CDR3 protein is CASSLGGDRESYGYTF. The DNA of the CDR3 is TGTGCCAGCAGCTTAGGGGGGGACAGGGAAAGCTATGGCTACACCTTC.

The chain joins TRBV5-6 to TRBJ1-4; a possible D gene is TRBD1 (5 bases). Trimming stripped 3 bases from V and 8 bases from J, with 26 bases between. Per germline, CDR1 SGHDT and CDR2 YYEEEE. The CDR3 runs 18 residues. CDR3 amino acids: CASSYRRSVRAQGEKLFF. The CDR3 DNA sequence: TGTGCCAGCAGCTACCGCCGGTCAGTAAGGGCTCAGGGAGAAAAACTGTTTTTT.